This T cell receptor beta chain was found in a study of control samples from healthy donors and cancer patients (dated by TCRdb to 2020 to 2021). The method was the immunoSEQ multiplex PCR assay. TCRdb retrieved this table from immuneACCESS and kept in-frame rearrangements only. Not all clones are present; in checked studies, unresolved V genes account for under half, and no reason is known for the remainder. This sample has roughly 50,000 clones in its table, and 94% of those were observed once. Approximately 4.3% of the sample lies in the top ten. A remark on this clone: The specificity of this receptor is unknown. One base away there is no much larger clone; base qualities are not given.

CDR1 MNHEY and CDR2 SVGEGT are derived from the germline V gene. From the cysteine through the phenylalanine, the CDR3 covers 16 amino acids. The only DNA kept is the CDR3, 48 bases in frame from the first base. V and J are trimmed by 3 bases and 1 base, and the gene matches miss 5 bases of the junction. The V and J genes are TRBV6-2 or TRBV6-3 and TRBJ2-3; TRBD2 aligns with 9 central bases. Material: blood. The TCR was taken from a man aged 25-45 years in good health. The CDR3 is CASSYEAGGGTDTQYF. In nucleotides, the sequence is TGTGCCAGCAGTTATGAAGCGGGAGGAGGCACAGATACGCAGTATTTT.